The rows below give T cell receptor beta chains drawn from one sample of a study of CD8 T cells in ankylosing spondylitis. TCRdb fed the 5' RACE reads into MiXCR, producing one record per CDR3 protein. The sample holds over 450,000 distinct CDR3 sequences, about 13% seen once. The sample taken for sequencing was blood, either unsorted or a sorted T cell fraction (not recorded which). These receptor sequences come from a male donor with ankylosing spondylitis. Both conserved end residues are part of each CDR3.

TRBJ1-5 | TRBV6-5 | CASSYAGEVNQPQHF
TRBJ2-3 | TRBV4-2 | CASSPRVPDTQYF
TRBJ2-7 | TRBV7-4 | CASSLVPLLSSSYEQYF
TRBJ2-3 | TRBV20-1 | CSALTSGRSTDTQYF
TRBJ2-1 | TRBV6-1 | CASSELRGNYNEQFF
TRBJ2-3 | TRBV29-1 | CSVEALPTGVSTDTQYF
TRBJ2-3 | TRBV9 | CASSGSGRSADTQYF
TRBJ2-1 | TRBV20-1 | CSASPQGLAGRNEQFF
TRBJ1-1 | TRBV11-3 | CASSLGSNTEAFF
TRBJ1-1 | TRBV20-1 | CSATGSLTEAFF
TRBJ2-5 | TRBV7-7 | CASSSTTSEETQYF
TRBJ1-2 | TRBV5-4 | CASSWGSTGNGYTF
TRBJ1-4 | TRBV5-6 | CASSSPGQGNEKLFF
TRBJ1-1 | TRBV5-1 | CASSLAKGDTEAFF
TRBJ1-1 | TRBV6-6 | CASLQASNTEAFF
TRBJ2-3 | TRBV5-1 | CASQSGGGADTQYF
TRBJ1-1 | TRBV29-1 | CSVEVEWGLDTEAFF
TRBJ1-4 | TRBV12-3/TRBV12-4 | CASSWDGKATNEKLFF
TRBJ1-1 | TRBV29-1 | CSVEGVTGAGKAFF
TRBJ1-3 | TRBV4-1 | CASSPGTGGDTIYF
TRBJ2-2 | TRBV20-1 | CSASSVVLAGGGGELFF
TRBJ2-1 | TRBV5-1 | CASSLGLDAHNEQFF
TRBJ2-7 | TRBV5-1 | CASSLTAGVDEQYF
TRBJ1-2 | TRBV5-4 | CASSLRQGVDYGYTF
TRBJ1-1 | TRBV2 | CASRTNGGDTEAFF
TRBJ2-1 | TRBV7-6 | CASSSWTSGSNEQFF
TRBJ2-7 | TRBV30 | CAWSHPRDEQYF
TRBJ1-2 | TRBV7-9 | CASSKSANYGYTF
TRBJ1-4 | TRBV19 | CASSIYEKLFF
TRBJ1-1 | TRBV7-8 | CASSRTGAGDTEAFF
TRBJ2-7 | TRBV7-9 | CASSGVSSSYEQYF
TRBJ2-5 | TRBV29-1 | CSVAGTSGIGSLETQYF
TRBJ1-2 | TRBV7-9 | CATGGYTF
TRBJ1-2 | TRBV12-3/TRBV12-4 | CASSPWDRYDYGYTF
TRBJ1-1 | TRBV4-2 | CASSLRGGVNTEAFF
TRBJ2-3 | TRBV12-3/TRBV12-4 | CASSFFSGTQYF